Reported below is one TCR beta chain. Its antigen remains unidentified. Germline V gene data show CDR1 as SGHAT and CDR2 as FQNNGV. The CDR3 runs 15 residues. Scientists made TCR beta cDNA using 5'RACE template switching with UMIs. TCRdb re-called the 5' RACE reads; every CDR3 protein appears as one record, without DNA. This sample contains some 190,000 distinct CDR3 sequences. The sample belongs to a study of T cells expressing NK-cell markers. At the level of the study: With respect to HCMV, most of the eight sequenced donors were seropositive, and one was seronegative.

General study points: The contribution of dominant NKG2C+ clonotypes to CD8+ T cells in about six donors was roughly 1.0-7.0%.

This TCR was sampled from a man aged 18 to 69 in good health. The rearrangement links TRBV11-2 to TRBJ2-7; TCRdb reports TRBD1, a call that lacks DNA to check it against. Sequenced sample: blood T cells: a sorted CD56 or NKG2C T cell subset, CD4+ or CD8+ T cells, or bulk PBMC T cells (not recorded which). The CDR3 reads CASSGYRGGLDEQYF.